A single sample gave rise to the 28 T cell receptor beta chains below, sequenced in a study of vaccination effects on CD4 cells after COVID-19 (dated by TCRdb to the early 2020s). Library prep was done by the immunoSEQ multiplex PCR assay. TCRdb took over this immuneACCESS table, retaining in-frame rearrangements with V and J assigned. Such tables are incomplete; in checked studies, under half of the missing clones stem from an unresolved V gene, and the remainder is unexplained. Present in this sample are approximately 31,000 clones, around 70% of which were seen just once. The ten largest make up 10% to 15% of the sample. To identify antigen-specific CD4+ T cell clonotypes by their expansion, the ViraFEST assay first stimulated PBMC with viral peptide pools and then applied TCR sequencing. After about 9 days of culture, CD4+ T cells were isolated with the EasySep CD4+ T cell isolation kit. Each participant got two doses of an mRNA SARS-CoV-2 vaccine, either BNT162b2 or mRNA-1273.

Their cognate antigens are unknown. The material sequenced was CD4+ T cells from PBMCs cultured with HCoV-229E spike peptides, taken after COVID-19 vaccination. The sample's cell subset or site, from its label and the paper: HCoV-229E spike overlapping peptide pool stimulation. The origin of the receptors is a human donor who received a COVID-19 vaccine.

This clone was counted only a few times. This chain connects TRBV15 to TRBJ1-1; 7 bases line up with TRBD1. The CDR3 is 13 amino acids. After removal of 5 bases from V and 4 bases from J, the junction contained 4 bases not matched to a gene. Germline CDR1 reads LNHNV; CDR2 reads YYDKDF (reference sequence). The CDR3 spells CATSHTGVTEAFF. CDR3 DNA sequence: TGTGCCACCAGCCATACAGGGGTCACTGAAGCTTTCTTT.

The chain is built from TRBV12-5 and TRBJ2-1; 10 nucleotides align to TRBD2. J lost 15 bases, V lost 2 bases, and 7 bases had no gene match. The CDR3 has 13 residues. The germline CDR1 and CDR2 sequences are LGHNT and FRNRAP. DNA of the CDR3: TGTGCTAGTGGTTTGTTCACTAGCGGGGCCCCGTTCTTC. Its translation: CASGLFTSGAPFF.

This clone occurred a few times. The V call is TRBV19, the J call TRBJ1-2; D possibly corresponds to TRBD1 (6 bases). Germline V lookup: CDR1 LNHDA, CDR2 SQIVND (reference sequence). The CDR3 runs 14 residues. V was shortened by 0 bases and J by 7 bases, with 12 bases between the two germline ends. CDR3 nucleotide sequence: TGTGCCAGTAGTATAGACGGGGGCTATGGTGGCTACACCTTC. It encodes CASSIDGGYGGYTF.

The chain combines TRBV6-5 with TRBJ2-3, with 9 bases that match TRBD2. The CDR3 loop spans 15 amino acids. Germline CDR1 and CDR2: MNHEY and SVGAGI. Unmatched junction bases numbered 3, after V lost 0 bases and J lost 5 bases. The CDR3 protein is CASSYSRAGGDTQYF. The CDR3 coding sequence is TGTGCCAGCAGTTACTCGCGAGCGGGGGGAGATACGCAGTATTTT.

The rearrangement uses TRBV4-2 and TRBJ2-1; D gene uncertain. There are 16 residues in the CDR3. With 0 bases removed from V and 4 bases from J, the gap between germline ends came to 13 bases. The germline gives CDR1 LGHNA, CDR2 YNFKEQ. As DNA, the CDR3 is TGTGCCAGCAGCCAAGACCTTATCCCGGGTTACAATGAGCAGTTCTTC. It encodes CASSQDLIPGYNEQFF.

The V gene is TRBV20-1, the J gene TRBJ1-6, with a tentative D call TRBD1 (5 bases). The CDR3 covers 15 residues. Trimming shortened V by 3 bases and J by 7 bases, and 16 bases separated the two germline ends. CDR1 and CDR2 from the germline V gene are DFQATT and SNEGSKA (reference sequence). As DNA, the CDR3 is TGCAGTGCTAGTCCGCCCCAGGGAAGCAATTCACCCCTCCACTTT. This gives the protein CSASPPQGSNSPLHF.

Here the CDR3 DNA reads TGTGCCAGCAGCTCCCCTCTGGGGGGCAGGTCCTACGAGCAGTACTTC. It encodes CASSSPLGGRSYEQYF. The J gene is TRBJ2-7, the V gene TRBV13; D assignment may be TRBD1 or TRBD2 (6 bases each). With 4 bases removed from V and 1 base from J, the gap between germline ends came to 17 bases. The CDR3 length is 16 residues. Per the germline V gene, CDR1 is PRHDT and CDR2 is FYEKMQ (reference sequence).

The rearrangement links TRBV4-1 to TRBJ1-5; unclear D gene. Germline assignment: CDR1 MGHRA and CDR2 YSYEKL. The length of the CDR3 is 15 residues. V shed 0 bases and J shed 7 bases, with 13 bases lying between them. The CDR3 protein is CASSQDSSSRQPQHF. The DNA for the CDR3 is TGCGCCAGCAGCCAAGATTCGTCGTCGAGACAGCCCCAGCATTTT.

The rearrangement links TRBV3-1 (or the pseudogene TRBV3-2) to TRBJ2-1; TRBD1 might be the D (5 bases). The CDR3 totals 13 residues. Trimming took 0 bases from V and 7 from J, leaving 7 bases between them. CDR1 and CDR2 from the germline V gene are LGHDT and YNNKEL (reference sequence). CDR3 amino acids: CASSQEGVNEQFF. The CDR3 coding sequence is TGTGCCAGCAGCCAAGAAGGGGTGAATGAGCAGTTCTTC.

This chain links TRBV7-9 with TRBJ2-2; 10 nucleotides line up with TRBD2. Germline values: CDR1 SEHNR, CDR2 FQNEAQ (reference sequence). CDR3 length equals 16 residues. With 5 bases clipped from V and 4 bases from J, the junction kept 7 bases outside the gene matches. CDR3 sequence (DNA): TGTGCCAGCAGCCCCCCTAGCGGGAGAATCACCGGGGAGCTGTTTTTT. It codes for CASSPPSGRITGELFF.

The CDR3 protein is CASSQDQGFMGSPLHF. CDR3 nucleotide sequence: TGCGCCAGCAGCCAAGATCAGGGCTTCATGGGTTCACCCCTCCACTTT. The chain combines TRBV4-1 with TRBJ1-6, with D maybe TRBD1 (5 bases). Germline V gene lookup returns CDR1 MGHRA and CDR2 YSYEKL. CDR3 size: 16 residues. Trimming left V 0 bases short and J 9 bases short, with 15 bases between.

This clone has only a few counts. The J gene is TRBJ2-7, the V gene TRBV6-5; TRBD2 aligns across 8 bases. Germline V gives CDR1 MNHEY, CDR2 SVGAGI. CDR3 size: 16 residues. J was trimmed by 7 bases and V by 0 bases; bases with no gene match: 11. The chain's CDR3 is CASSYSSGGAPREQYF. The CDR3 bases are TGTGCCAGCAGTTACTCCTCCGGGGGGGCCCCGAGGGAGCAGTACTTC.

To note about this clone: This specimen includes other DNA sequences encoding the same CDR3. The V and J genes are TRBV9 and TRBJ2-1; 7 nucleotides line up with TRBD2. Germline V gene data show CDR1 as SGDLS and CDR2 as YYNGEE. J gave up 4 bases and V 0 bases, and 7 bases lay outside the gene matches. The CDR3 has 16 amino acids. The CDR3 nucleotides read TGTGCCAGCAGCGTAGGATCGGCGGGAGCATACAATGAGCAGTTCTTC. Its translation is CASSVGSAGAYNEQFF.

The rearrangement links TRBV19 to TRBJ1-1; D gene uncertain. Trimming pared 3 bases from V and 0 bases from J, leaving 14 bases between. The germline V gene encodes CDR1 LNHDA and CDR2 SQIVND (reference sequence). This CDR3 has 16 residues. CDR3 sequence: CASSIQDGTMNTEAFF. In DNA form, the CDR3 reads TGTGCCAGTAGTATCCAGGATGGCACCATGAACACTGAAGCTTTCTTT. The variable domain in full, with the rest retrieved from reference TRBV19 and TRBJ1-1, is DGGITQSPKYLFRKEGQNVTLSCEQNLNHDAMYWYRQDPGQGLRLIYYSQIVNDFQKGDIAEGYSVSREKKESFPLTVTSAQKNPTAFYLCASSIQDGTMNTEAFFGQGTRLTVV.

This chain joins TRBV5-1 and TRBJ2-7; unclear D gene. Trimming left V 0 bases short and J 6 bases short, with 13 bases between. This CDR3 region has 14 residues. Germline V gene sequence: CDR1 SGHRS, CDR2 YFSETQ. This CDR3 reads CASSLEAGPLEQYF. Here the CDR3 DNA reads TGCGCCAGCAGCTTGGAGGCCGGACCCCTCGAGCAGTACTTC. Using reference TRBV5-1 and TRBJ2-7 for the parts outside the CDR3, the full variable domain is KAGVTQTPRYLIKTRGQQVTLSCSPISGHRSVSWYQQTPGQGLQFLFEYFSETQRNKGNFPGRFSGRQFSNSRSEMNVSTLELGDSALYLCASSLEAGPLEQYFGPGTRLTVT.

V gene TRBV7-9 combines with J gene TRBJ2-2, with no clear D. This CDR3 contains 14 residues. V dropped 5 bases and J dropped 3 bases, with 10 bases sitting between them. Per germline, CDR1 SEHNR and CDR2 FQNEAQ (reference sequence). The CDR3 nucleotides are TGTGCCAGCAGCCTCGACGTTGACACCGGGGAGCTGTTTTTT. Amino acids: CASSLDVDTGELFF.

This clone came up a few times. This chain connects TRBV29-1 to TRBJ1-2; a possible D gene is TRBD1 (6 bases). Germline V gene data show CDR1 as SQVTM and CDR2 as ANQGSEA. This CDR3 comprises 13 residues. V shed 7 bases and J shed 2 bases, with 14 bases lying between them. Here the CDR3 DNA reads TGCAGCGGGGCAGAGGACAGAAACTATGGCTACACCTTC. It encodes CSGAEDRNYGYTF.

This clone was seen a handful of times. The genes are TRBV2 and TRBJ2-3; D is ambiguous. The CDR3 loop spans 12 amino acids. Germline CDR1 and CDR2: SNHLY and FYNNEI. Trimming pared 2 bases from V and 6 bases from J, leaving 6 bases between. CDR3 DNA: TGTGCCAGCAGTGAAATCGAGGATACGCAGTATTTT. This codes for CASSEIEDTQYF.

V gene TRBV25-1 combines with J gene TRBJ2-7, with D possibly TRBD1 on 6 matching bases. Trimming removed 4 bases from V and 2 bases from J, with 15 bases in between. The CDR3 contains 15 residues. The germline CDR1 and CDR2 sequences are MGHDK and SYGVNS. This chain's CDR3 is CASSGMDRRTYEQYF. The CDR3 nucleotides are TGTGCCAGCAGTGGGATGGACAGACGGACCTACGAGCAGTACTTC.

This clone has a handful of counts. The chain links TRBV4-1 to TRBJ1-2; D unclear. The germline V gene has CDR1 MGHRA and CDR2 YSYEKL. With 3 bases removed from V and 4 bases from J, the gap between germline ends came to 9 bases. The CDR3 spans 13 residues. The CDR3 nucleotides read TGCGCCAGCAGCCAGGACGGACCCTATGGCTACACCTTC. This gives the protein CASSQDGPYGYTF.

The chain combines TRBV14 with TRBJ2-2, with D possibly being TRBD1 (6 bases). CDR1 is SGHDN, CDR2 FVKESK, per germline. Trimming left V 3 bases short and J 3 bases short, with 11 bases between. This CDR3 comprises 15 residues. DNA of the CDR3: TGTGCCAGCAGCCATCGAGGACAGTACACCGGGGAGCTGTTTTTT. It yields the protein CASSHRGQYTGELFF.

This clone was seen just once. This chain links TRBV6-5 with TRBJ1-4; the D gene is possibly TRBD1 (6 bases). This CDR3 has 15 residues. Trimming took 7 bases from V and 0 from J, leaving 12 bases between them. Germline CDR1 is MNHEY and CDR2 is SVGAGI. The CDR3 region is CASTPTGSTNEKLFF. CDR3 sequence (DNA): TGTGCCAGCACTCCGACAGGTTCAACTAATGAAAAACTGTTTTTT.

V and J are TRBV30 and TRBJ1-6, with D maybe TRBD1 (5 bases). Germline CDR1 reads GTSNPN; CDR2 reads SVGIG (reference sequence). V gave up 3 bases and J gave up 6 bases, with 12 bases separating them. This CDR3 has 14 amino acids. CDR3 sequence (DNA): TGTGCCTGGAGGGTGACAGACTTTAATTCACCCCTCCACTTT. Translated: CAWRVTDFNSPLHF.

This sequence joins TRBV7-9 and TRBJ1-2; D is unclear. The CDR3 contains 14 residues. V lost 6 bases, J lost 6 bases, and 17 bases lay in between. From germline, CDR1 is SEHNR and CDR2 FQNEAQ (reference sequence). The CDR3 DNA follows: TGTGCCAGCAGGTTAAAAGCGGCAGGCAATGGCTACACCTTC. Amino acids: CASRLKAAGNGYTF.

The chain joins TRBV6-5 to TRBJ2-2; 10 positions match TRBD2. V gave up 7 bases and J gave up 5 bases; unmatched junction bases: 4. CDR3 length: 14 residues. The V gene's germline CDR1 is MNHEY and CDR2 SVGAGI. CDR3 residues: CASIGLAETGELFF. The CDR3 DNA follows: TGTGCCAGCATAGGACTAGCGGAAACCGGGGAGCTGTTTTTT.

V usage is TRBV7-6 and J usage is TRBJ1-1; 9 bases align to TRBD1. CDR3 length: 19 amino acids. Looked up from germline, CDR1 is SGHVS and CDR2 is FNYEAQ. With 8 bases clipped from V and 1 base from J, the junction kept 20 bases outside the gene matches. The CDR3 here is CASSHIQYRDREENTEAFF. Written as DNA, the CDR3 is TGTGCCAGCTCGCATATCCAATACCGGGACAGGGAGGAGAACACTGAAGCTTTCTTT. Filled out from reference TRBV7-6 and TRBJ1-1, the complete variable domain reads GAGVSQSPRYKVTKRGQDVALRCDPISGHVSLYWYRQALGQGPEFLTYFNYEAQQDKSGLPNDRFSAERPEGSISTLTIQRTEQRDSAMYRCASSHIQYRDREENTEAFFGQGTRLTVV.

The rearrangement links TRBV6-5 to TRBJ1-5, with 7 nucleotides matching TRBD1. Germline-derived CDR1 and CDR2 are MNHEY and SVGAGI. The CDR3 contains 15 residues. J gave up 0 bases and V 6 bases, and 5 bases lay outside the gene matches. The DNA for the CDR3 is TGTGCCAGCAGCCCGACAGGGAATAGCAATCAGCCCCAGCATTTT. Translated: CASSPTGNSNQPQHF.

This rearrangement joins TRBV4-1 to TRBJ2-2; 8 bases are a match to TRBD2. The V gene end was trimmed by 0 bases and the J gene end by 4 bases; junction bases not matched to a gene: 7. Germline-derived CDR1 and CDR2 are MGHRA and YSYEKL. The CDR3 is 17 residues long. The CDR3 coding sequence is TGCGCCAGCAGCCAAGACGGGGGGGGCCGGGGCACCGGGGAGCTGTTTTTT. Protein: CASSQDGGGRGTGELFF.